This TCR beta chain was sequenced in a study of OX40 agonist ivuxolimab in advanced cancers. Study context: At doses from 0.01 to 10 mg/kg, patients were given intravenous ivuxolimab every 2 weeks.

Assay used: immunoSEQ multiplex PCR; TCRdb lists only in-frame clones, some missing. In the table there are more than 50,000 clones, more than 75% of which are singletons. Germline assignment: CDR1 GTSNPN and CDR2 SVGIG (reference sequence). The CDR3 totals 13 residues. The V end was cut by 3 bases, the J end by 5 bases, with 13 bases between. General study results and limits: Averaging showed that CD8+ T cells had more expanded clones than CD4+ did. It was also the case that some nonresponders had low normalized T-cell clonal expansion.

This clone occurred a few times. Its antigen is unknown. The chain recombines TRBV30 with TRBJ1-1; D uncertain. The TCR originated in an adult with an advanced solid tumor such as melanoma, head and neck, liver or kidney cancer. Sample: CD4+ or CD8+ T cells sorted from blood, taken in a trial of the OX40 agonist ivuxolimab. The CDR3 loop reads CAWRSERRTEAFF. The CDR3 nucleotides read TGTGCCTGGAGAAGTGAACGGAGGACTGAAGCTTTCTTT.